Following are 30 T cell receptor beta chains from one sample sequenced in a study of cytomegalovirus exposure and HLA in healthy donors. Measured with immunoSEQ multiplex PCR; TCRdb has only the in-frame clones, and not every one. The table has approximately 110,000 clones, about 88% seen once; the top ten hold approximately 4%. Sequencing was performed on PBMCs. These receptors all come from a woman aged 18-29 years in good health and CMV-seropositive.

The V call is TRBV19, the J call TRBJ1-2, with D uncertain. CDR1 and CDR2 from the germline V gene are LNHDA and SQIVND (reference sequence). This CDR3 contains 13 residues. With 10 bases removed from V and 3 bases from J, the gap between germline ends came to 15 bases. For the CDR3, the DNA is TGTGCCACGCGCGAGGTGGAGGACTATGGCTACACCTTC. Translation gives CATREVEDYGYTF.

V usage is TRBV4-1 and J usage is TRBJ2-7; TRBD2 might be the D (5 bases). This CDR3 is built from 15 residues. V was clipped by 1 base and J by 2 bases, with 12 bases between them. CDR1 and CDR2 (germline): MGHRA, YSYEKL. The CDR3 is CASSQVGPGTYEQYF. The CDR3 DNA is TGCGCCAGCAGCCAAGTTGGCCCGGGGACCTACGAGCAGTACTTC.

The chain joins TRBV27 to TRBJ1-2, with D perhaps TRBD1 (5 bases). Germline V CDR1 and CDR2: MNHEY, SMNVEV (reference sequence). V was shortened by 5 bases and J by 3 bases, with 10 bases between the two germline ends. CDR3 size: 13 residues. Here the CDR3 DNA reads TGTGCCAGCAGTGCCGACAGCGACTATGGCTACACCTTC. As protein: CASSADSDYGYTF.

The chain links TRBV28 to TRBJ2-1, with 7 bases matching TRBD2. Germline CDR1 reads MDHEN; CDR2 reads SYDVKM. The CDR3 is made up of 14 amino acids. J gave up 6 bases and V 5 bases, and 7 bases lay outside the gene matches. The CDR3 DNA reads TGTGCCAGCAGTAGGACTAGTTCCGTCAATGAGCAGTTCTTC. Its protein is CASSRTSSVNEQFF.

The gene calls are TRBV13 and TRBJ1-2; the D is unclear. This CDR3 has 17 residues. V lost 3 bases and J lost 0, with 17 bases in between. In germline, CDR1 is PRHDT, CDR2 FYEKMQ (reference sequence). Here the CDR3 reads CASSLSRSPLANYGYTF. CDR3 DNA sequence: TGTGCCAGCAGCTTGTCCAGGTCCCCACTAGCTAACTATGGCTACACCTTC.

This rearrangement joins TRBV14 to TRBJ2-7, with a possible D match to TRBD1 (5 bases). The CDR3 spans 16 residues. V was pared by 0 bases and J by 7 bases, with 19 bases between. In germline, CDR1 is SGHDN, CDR2 FVKESK. The CDR3 nucleotides read TGTGCCAGCAGCCAAGAGCGACAGATCCTCAGGAGTGAGCAGTACTTC. Its translation: CASSQERQILRSEQYF.

The chain employs TRBV28 and TRBJ1-1; D unclear. The length of the CDR3 is 12 residues. Between the trimmed V and J ends, which lost 7 bases and 5 bases, there was a span of 11 bases. Germline lookup yields CDR1 MDHEN and CDR2 SYDVKM. The CDR3 spells CASNRRRTEAFF. For the CDR3, the DNA is TGTGCCAGCAACCGGCGGCGGACTGAAGCTTTCTTT.

DNA of the CDR3: TGTGCCAGCAGTTTAAGGTCCCAGGGGACATGGACCATATATTTT. It specifies CASSLRSQGTWTIYF. The rearrangement links TRBV28 to TRBJ1-3; D possibly corresponds to TRBD1 (6 bases). Trimming stripped 2 bases from V and 10 bases from J, with 18 bases between. Germline V CDR1 and CDR2: MDHEN, SYDVKM. This CDR3 is 15 amino acids long.

This clone was observed a single time. The CDR3 DNA reads TGTGCCAGCAGTTACCCATTAGCCGGGACTAATGAAAAACTGTTTTTT. Its translation: CASSYPLAGTNEKLFF. The chain couples TRBV6-6 to TRBJ1-4; D is ambiguous. This CDR3 has 16 amino acids. V lost 2 bases and J lost 2, with 12 bases in between. CDR1 and CDR2 from the germline V gene are MNHNY and SVGAGI (reference sequence).

V usage is TRBV5-1 and J usage is TRBJ1-1, with a tentative D call TRBD1 (6 bases). Germline V CDR1 and CDR2: SGHRS, YFSETQ. The CDR3 contains 16 residues. Between the trimmed V and J ends, which lost 1 base and 8 bases, there was a span of 21 bases. The CDR3 DNA follows: TGCGCCAGCAGCTTGTGGGGGCTCTTGTCCGGGACAGAAGCTTTCTTT. Protein product: CASSLWGLLSGTEAFF. The whole variable domain, filled in from reference TRBV5-1 and TRBJ1-1, reads KAGVTQTPRYLIKTRGQQVTLSCSPISGHRSVSWYQQTPGQGLQFLFEYFSETQRNKGNFPGRFSGRQFSNSRSEMNVSTLELGDSALYLCASSLWGLLSGTEAFFGQGTRLTVV.

A single count supports this clone. The genes are TRBV27 and TRBJ1-1; 7 bases match TRBD1. Losses at the gene ends were 2 bases for V and 5 bases for J; bases not matched to a gene: 5. CDR3 length: 14 residues. The germline V gene encodes CDR1 MNHEY and CDR2 SMNVEV (reference sequence). The CDR3 DNA is TGTGCCAGCAGTTTAGTAGGGGGCAGGACTGAAGCTTTCTTT. Translation gives CASSLVGGRTEAFF.

The chain recombines TRBV4-2 with TRBJ2-7; 7 bases fit TRBD2. Germline lookup yields CDR1 LGHNA and CDR2 YNFKEQ. V lost 3 bases to trimming and J lost 1 base; unmatched junction nucleotides: 6. This CDR3 has 15 residues. This CDR3 reads CASSQRGLPSYEQYF. CDR3 sequence (DNA): TGTGCCAGCAGCCAGCGGGGACTACCTTCCTACGAGCAGTACTTC.

This clone was picked up a small number of times. The chain joins TRBV7-3 to TRBJ2-7; a weak D match, TRBD2 (6 bases). The CDR3 contains 14 residues. V lost 2 bases and J 6 bases, leaving 14 bases between the germline ends. Germline lookup yields CDR1 SGHTA and CDR2 FQGTGA. As DNA, the CDR3 is TGTGCCAGCAGCTTAGATGGGGGGTTGCGCGAGCAGTACTTC. Its protein is CASSLDGGLREQYF.

In its sample, this clone was seen once. V and J are TRBV9 and TRBJ1-2; D remains unclear. The ends were cut back, 0 bases at V and 0 bases at J, with 9 bases in the middle. Germline values: CDR1 SGDLS, CDR2 YYNGEE. The CDR3 loop spans 15 amino acids. CDR3 sequence reads: CASSVGLLTNYGYTF. The CDR3 DNA follows: TGTGCCAGCAGCGTAGGGCTCCTTACTAACTATGGCTACACCTTC.

The rearrangement uses TRBV29-1 and TRBJ2-3; 9 bases fit TRBD1. CDR3 length: 15 residues. Germline V gives CDR1 SQVTM, CDR2 ANQGSEA. V lost 2 bases, J lost 1 base, and 4 bases stayed unmatched. This CDR3 is CSVERDRVGTDTQYF. DNA of the CDR3: TGCAGCGTTGAACGGGACAGGGTTGGCACAGATACGCAGTATTTT.

V usage is TRBV4-1 and J usage is TRBJ1-4, with 7 nucleotides matching TRBD1. CDR3 size: 16 residues. Germline trimming cut 3 bases from V and 2 bases from J; bases unmatched to any gene: 6. In germline, CDR1 is MGHRA, CDR2 YSYEKL. The CDR3 reads CASSHYPGGTNEKLFF. The DNA of the CDR3 is TGCGCCAGCAGCCACTACCCAGGGGGGACTAATGAAAAACTGTTTTTT.

The V call is TRBV12-5, the J call TRBJ2-6; D gene ambiguous. CDR1 and CDR2 from the germline V gene are LGHNT and FRNRAP. Trimming left V 4 bases short and J 5 bases short, with 3 bases between. The CDR3 consists of 12 residues. The CDR3 loop reads CASGSRANVLTF. The CDR3 DNA sequence: TGTGCTAGTGGTTCTAGGGCCAACGTCCTGACTTTC.

CDR3 nucleotides: TGTGCCAGTTCAGCCACAGGGGATCAGCCCCAGCATTTT. Amino acid sequence: CASSATGDQPQHF. This sequence joins TRBV2 and TRBJ1-5; 7 nucleotides agree with TRBD1. V lost 9 bases and J lost 5; bases outside the gene matches: 7. The length of the CDR3 is 13 residues. Germline CDR1 SNHLY, CDR2 FYNNEI.

This sequence joins TRBV5-6 and TRBJ2-7, with TRBD1 matching over 8 bases. The V and J ends lost 0 bases and 0 bases, in that order; junction bases with no gene match: 2. Germline V gene lookup returns CDR1 SGHDT and CDR2 YYEEEE. This CDR3 has 15 amino acids. The DNA of the CDR3 is TGTGCCAGCAGCTTGGATGGACAGGGCTCCTACGAGCAGTACTTC. This encodes CASSLDGQGSYEQYF.

The chain joins TRBV7-9 to TRBJ1-3; D may be TRBD1 (5 bases). Per germline, CDR1 SEHNR and CDR2 FQNEAQ (reference sequence). The CDR3 has 16 amino acids. Deletions cut 5 bases from V and 4 bases from J, with 18 bases between. CDR3: CASSPRGTSLGNTIYF. The CDR3 bases are TGTGCCAGCAGCCCCCGGGGGACCTCTCTCGGAAACACCATATATTTT.

This clone was seen only a few times. V is TRBV4-1 and J is TRBJ1-5; a weak D match, TRBD1 (6 bases). CDR3 length: 16 amino acids. Trimming left V 0 bases short and J 0 bases short, with 9 bases between. The germline gives CDR1 MGHRA, CDR2 YSYEKL. CDR3 sequence: CASSQDPGVSNQPQHF. The DNA of the CDR3 is TGCGCCAGCAGCCAAGATCCAGGGGTTAGCAATCAGCCCCAGCATTTT.

This chain joins TRBV4-1 and TRBJ1-6, with D perhaps matching TRBD1 (6 bases). The CDR3 is 15 amino acids. Germline CDR1 MGHRA, CDR2 YSYEKL. With 0 bases removed from V and 6 bases from J, the gap between germline ends came to 9 bases. The CDR3 bases are TGCGCCAGCAGCCAAGAGGGACACGGTAATTCACCCCTCCACTTT. Translation: CASSQEGHGNSPLHF.

This chain joins TRBV18 and TRBJ1-2; D is undetermined. V dropped 1 base and J dropped 3 bases, with 9 bases sitting between them. There are 14 residues in the CDR3. Germline loops: CDR1 KGHSH, CDR2 LQKENI. The CDR3 sequence: CASSPRSRDYGYTF. In DNA, the CDR3 is TGTGCCAGCTCACCACGCTCACGGGACTATGGCTACACCTTC.

This clone was detected only once. The chain is built from TRBV7-3 and TRBJ1-2; 10 bases map to TRBD1. The germline V gene has CDR1 SGHTA and CDR2 FQGTGA. J gave up 1 base and V 1 base, and 9 bases lay outside the gene matches. This CDR3 spans 18 amino acids. The CDR3 DNA reads as TGTGCCAGCAGCTTAAAGGGGATGAGGACAGGGGGTAACTATGGCTACACCTTC. Translated: CASSLKGMRTGGNYGYTF.

Comment on this clone: The sample holds other DNA sequences that translate to the same CDR3. The chain couples TRBV28 to TRBJ1-1; 9 bases line up with TRBD1. Germline V gives CDR1 MDHEN, CDR2 SYDVKM. V lost 6 bases, J lost 4 bases, and 6 bases stayed unmatched. The CDR3 loop spans 14 amino acids. The CDR3 reads CASSLQGAGTEAFF. The CDR3, as DNA: TGTGCCAGCAGCCTACAGGGGGCCGGCACTGAAGCTTTCTTT.

This chain joins TRBV19 and TRBJ1-2; 9 positions agree with TRBD1. V lost 6 bases and J lost 3; bases outside the gene matches: 5. This CDR3 is built from 14 residues. Germline CDR1 and CDR2: LNHDA and SQIVND (reference sequence). The CDR3 coding sequence is TGTGCCAGTAGGCGACAGGGGGACGACTATGGCTACACCTTC. Protein: CASRRQGDDYGYTF.

This clone was seen only once. The chain links TRBV27 to TRBJ1-5; 7 bases are a match to TRBD1. V lost 5 bases, J lost 1 base, and 8 bases stayed unmatched. In germline, CDR1 is MNHEY, CDR2 SMNVEV (reference sequence). The CDR3 runs to 16 residues. The CDR3 sequence: CASSGWGTESNQPQHF. In nucleotides, the CDR3 is TGTGCCAGCAGTGGATGGGGGACAGAAAGCAATCAGCCCCAGCATTTT.

The V gene is TRBV10-3, the J gene TRBJ1-5; D unresolved. V lost 3 bases and J lost 7, with 10 bases in between. The germline V gene has CDR1 ENHRY and CDR2 SYGVKD. There are 13 residues in the CDR3. The CDR3 sequence is CAISERGGQPQHF. The CDR3 DNA sequence: TGTGCCATCAGTGAACGGGGAGGCCAGCCCCAGCATTTT.

The V and J genes are TRBV18 and TRBJ2-2; no clear D gene. The CDR3 runs 11 residues. Germline values: CDR1 KGHSH, CDR2 LQKENI. The germline V and J ends were trimmed by 9 bases and 9 bases, with 11 bases remaining between them. The CDR3 sequence: CASIVERELFF. The CDR3 nucleotides read TGTGCCAGTATCGTAGAGAGGGAGCTGTTTTTT.

The rearrangement uses TRBV7-6 and TRBJ1-5; 7 bases align to TRBD1. Trimming cost V 1 base and J 0 bases; bases outside gene matches: 9. The CDR3 is made up of 18 amino acids. Germline CDR1 is SGHVS and CDR2 is FNYEAQ. The CDR3 DNA is TGTGCCAGCAGCTTAGGCCAGGGGGGCGTTGATAGCAATCAGCCCCAGCATTTT. This encodes CASSLGQGGVDSNQPQHF. The whole variable domain, filled in from reference TRBV7-6 and TRBJ1-5, reads GAGVSQSPRYKVTKRGQDVALRCDPISGHVSLYWYRQALGQGPEFLTYFNYEAQQDKSGLPNDRFSAERPEGSISTLTIQRTEQRDSAMYRCASSLGQGGVDSNQPQHFGDGTRLSIL.